This TCR beta chain derives from a study of T cells in Graves' hyperthyroidism and ophthalmopathy. As regards this clonotype: The antigen is unknown.

The source material, RNA transcripts, was used to amplify TCR beta CDR3 regions. The study used the HTBI primer set for a first-round RT-PCR of the TCR CDR3. MiXCR, run by TCRdb on the multiplex PCR reads, gives a single entry per CDR3 protein. The table lists hundreds of thousands of distinct CDR3 sequences, roughly 14% of them singletons, with about 4.5% in the top ten. Study-level findings and limits: Most expanded thyroid clonotypes above 0.001 recurred in blood.

The junction had 8 bases not matched to a gene; V was cut back by 5 bases and J by 5 bases. The length of the CDR3 is 14 residues. The sample was blood. The chain combines TRBV12-3 or TRBV12-4 with TRBJ2-5, with 7 bases that match TRBD2. This receptor was obtained from a woman in her thirties or forties with Graves' ophthalmopathy. CDR3 sequence reads: CASSGAGSWETQYF. The CDR3 DNA reads as TGTGCCAGCAGTGGAGCGGGGTCCTGGGAGACCCAGTACTTC.